This T cell receptor beta chain was found in a study of cytomegalovirus exposure and HLA in healthy donors. Overall study findings and caveats: It was assumed in the presence/absence analyses that sequencing depth was roughly uniform across donors. The authors excluded some V segments, including TRBV6-2 and TRBV6-3, as indistinguishable.

As for this clone: What it binds is unknown.

PCR employed 60 Vbeta and 13 Jbeta primers. Original processing methods: Per a later analysis, the number of unique TCR beta chains was approximately 80 million, of which around 9.9 million were shared. This table comes from immunoSEQ multiplex PCR, and its TCRdb copy is limited to in-frame clones, with some not included. V and J calls and clone size are given by that table; D and trimming were obtained from the DNA. The profile shows under 200,000 clones, almost 85% of them singletons. Trimming pared 3 bases from V and 1 base from J, leaving 11 bases between. This CDR3 is 14 amino acids long. Germline V lookup: CDR1 SQVTM, CDR2 ANQGSEA.

The sample consisted of PBMCs. The V call is TRBV29-1, the J call TRBJ2-3; D remains unclear. This clonotype originated in a woman in her forties or fifties in good health and CMV-seronegative. Here the CDR3 DNA reads TGCAGCGTTGACACCCAGATTGGCACAGATACGCAGTATTTT. Protein: CSVDTQIGTDTQYF.